Here is one T cell receptor beta chain with its context. Data came from immunoSEQ multiplex PCR; TCRdb stores just in-frame clones and leaves some out. The sample contains tens of thousands of clones, approximately 94% of which appear only once. Germline assignment: CDR1 MNHEY and CDR2 SMNVEV (reference sequence). The V and J ends lost 0 bases and 0 bases respectively, with 6 bases between them. The CDR3 covers 16 residues. These data originate in a study of graft-versus-host responses after intestinal transplantation. The gene calls are TRBV27 and TRBJ1-6; D not resolved. This TCR was sampled from a human patient who received an intestinal transplant, so some T cells may come from the graft donor. This specimen consisted of PBMCs, obtained 156 days after intestinal transplant. The CDR3 sequence: CASSLSTSSYNSPLHF. The CDR3 nucleotides are TGTGCCAGCAGTTTATCCACGAGCTCCTATAATTCACCCCTCCACTTT.